This TCR beta chain was recorded in a study of cytomegalovirus exposure and HLA in healthy donors (dated by TCRdb to the late 2010s). About the full investigation: In an earlier analysis of approximately 500 of the donors, less than 350 Gb of sequence data and 90 million to 120 million unique TCR beta sequences from about 179 million T cells were reported. The later analysis used no new phenotypic data to find candidate immune exposures, relying instead on TCR beta sequences and their occurrence across donors. The genetic ancestry cluster associated with self-reported Caucasian donors included 81% of the roughly 400 genotyped donors. A later analysis re-analyzed previously published TCR beta repertoires from 500 to 700 donors and added high-resolution HLA genotyping to study TCR occurrence patterns. A handful of DR-DQ haplotypes were handled as single units for association and clustering because linkage in the cohort was strong. Along with the approximately 650-subject first cohort, a separate validation cohort of over a hundred different subjects was used. In an earlier analysis of roughly 580 of the donors, high-throughput TCR beta sequencing was used to judge whether each TCR beta V gene segment behaved as functional or pseudogenic. The study aimed to test whether cataloging public T cell receptors could reveal signatures of past pathogen exposure. Using immunosequencing, the study profiled T cell repertoires from 500 to 800 subjects and related those repertoires to cytomegalovirus serostatus. HLA typing included class I and class II loci at four-digit resolution. Genome-wide SNP genotypes for about 60% of the 666 donors were used in a later genetic analysis, which treated that subset as a discovery cohort. Among several hundred genotyped donors of the cohort, an average of approximately 200,000 unique TCR beta nucleotide sequences was sequenced per donor, of which 15% to 20% were non-productive. Every repertoire in the discovery cohort had been generated on one and the same sequencing platform. The study combined high-throughput TCR immunosequencing, statistical association of individual TCRs with disease status, and machine learning to predict cytomegalovirus infection status. Donor age, sex, ethnicity and CMV serostatus were collected together with the repertoire data. An early release covering about 600 HLA-typed donors comprised approximately 290 gigabases of sequencing data and 65 million to 100 million unique TCR sequences. The number of typed donors differed by locus: roughly 620-630 for A, B, C, DRB1 and DQB1; roughly 510 for DQA1; about 600 for DPA1; and roughly 470 for DPB1. Overall study results and their limits: A later analysis found that most CMV-associated TCR beta chains appeared HLA-restricted, with HLA associations seemingly driven largely by CMV exposure. A cluster of highly shared sequence variants was judged likely to be a technical artifact of the sequencing pipeline. In a later analysis, around 17,000 TCR beta sequences were associated with specific HLA alleles at a false discovery rate of 0.05. Because HLA typing was missing for some donors at each locus, association tests included only the typed subset. In an earlier analysis of about 600 of the donors, most TCR beta V segments appeared in productive rearrangements about 87% or about 30% of the time, broadly matching IMGT annotations. The classifier was reported to diagnose cytomegalovirus status with high specificity and sensitivity in both the original cohort and the validation cohort. When HLA alleles, especially DR and DQ, strongly co-occurred, attributing TCR associations to individual alleles was difficult. In vitro tests confirmed that a few of the cytomegalovirus-associated TCR beta chains recognize cytomegalovirus antigens. A total of about 150 TCR beta chains were listed by the study as associated with cytomegalovirus. A further reported finding was that TCR beta sequences accurately predicted the HLA-A and HLA-B alleles for most subjects in the first cohort. According to the authors, the approach could potentially be generalized to other disease states and immunological phenotypes. In a later analysis, HLA-associated TCR beta chains showed more clonal expansion and lower generation probabilities than non-associated chains that were equally common. The only immune exposure information available for the cohort was CMV serostatus. Linkage disequilibrium might explain the correlated functional status among segregating V segments, but an unknown experimental factor could not be excluded. Several of the top co-occurrence clusters appeared to be linked to parvovirus B19, influenza, CMV and Epstein-Barr virus, according to a later analysis. According to a later genetic analysis, donors in an Asian-associated ancestry cluster had fewer N-insertions in productive TCRs than the approximately 670-donor mean. Presence/absence analyses assumed roughly uniform sequencing depth across donors, an assumption that may not hold. Most TCR sequences were seen in very few donors, while some public TCRs were found in many individuals. Because counts were too low, 15 to 20 rarely observed V segments, including chromosome 9 orphons, were excluded from the earlier analysis of around 590 of the donors. Only TCR beta chains were sequenced in this cohort, and the absence of alpha or paired-chain data limited detectable features. Because the 87-base-pair reads could not distinguish some IMGT-functional V segments, including TRBV6-2 and TRBV6-3, those segments were excluded. In a later genetic analysis, a missense DCLRE1C variant was associated with V-gene and J-gene trimming of TCR beta chains, and the association was replicated in an independent cohort. In a later analysis, the rate of TCR association differed among HLA loci, with DRB1 alleles having the most associated TCRs and HLA-C alleles having the fewest.

As to this clone: There is no known antigen for this receptor.

Preparation of the library involved the immunoSEQ multiplex PCR assay. For the multiplex PCR, a mixture combining 60 forward primers for TCR Vbeta segments and 13 reverse primers for TCR Jbeta segments was used. The CDR3 region of rearranged TCR beta genes was amplified from genomic DNA by a multiplex PCR assay. Amplified TCR beta libraries were sequenced as 87-base-pair reads on the Illumina HiSeq System. Per the authors' processing: In a later analysis, tens of millions of unique TCR beta chains were counted across the approximately 640 repertoires, and approximately 11 million of these chains were shared by at least two donors. To remove PCR and sequencing errors, raw reads were error-corrected and collapsed into unique sequences using a nearest-neighbor algorithm that merged closely related sequences. Alignment of CDR3 sequences to IMGT reference sequences was used to assign V, D and J gene segments. For a sequence to be retained, at least a six-nucleotide match to both a V gene segment and a J gene segment was required. A rearrangement counted as productive if the CDR3 had no stop codons and remained in frame with V and J, and every other rearrangement counted as non-productive. Following IMGT convention, CDR3 was defined as the stretch from the second conserved V-encoded cysteine to the conserved J-encoded phenylalanine. The earlier analysis of roughly 590 of the donors excluded any sequence lacking an unambiguous match to a single V gene segment. In an earlier analysis of several hundred of the donors, a V segment was called functional when productive rearrangements were above 56.7%, and segregating when the standard deviation between donors exceeded 5%. A statistical classification framework was developed to diagnose cytomegalovirus status using the catalog of TCR beta chain sequences. In a later analysis, V and J genes were assigned by comparing TCR nucleotide sequences against IMGT/GENE-DB human TR gene sequences. The TCRdist pipeline was used in a later analysis to assign CDR3 sequences and most-parsimonious VDJ recombination scenarios. In a later analysis, every TCR beta chain was defined by the combination of its CDR3 amino acid sequence and its V-gene family, and reads without a unique V-gene family were dropped. In a later analysis, approximately 590 highly shared, low-generation-probability nucleotide sequences were removed to address suspected cross-contamination and a sequencing artifact. In a later analysis, a clonal expansion index was calculated for each public chain from normalized within-repertoire ranks of inferred template counts. In a later analysis, generation probabilities were computed with a VDJ recombination model fitted to out-of-frame rearrangements, and the resulting probabilities were checked against IGoR. In a later analysis, hypergeometric tests were used to score TCR-TCR, TCR-HLA and TCR-CMV co-occurrence, with a repertoire-size bias correction applied to TCR pairs. A later analysis estimated false discovery rates by permuting HLA or CMV assignments 20 times. In a later analysis, co-occurring TCRs were grouped using DBSCAN, and TCRdist sequence similarity was added for clustering within HLA-allele-positive subsets. For co-occurrence clustering, repertoires with fewer than 30,000 or more than 120,000 public chains were excluded, along with roughly 5 repertoires with anomalous nucleotide sharing. Not all clones reach the TCRdb copy of this immuneACCESS table, which keeps in-frame sequences only. Checked studies attribute under half of the gap to unresolved V genes and leave the rest unexplained. V and J calls and clone size follow that table, whereas D and trimming were derived from the DNA. The data table for this sample lists 120,000 or so clones. Of the sample, around 3.9% is held by the ten largest clones.

The cohort was made up of about 670 healthy bone marrow donors. All cohort members were sampled while nominally healthy, although unrecorded immune exposures were likely present. The donor was CMV seronegative and was included in the group of about 400 seronegative cohort members. A peripheral blood sample was collected from each donor, and TCR beta sequencing was performed on peripheral blood mononuclear cells. The Qiagen DNeasy Blood Extraction Kit was used to extract genomic DNA from the blood cell samples. From its cysteine to its phenylalanine, the CDR3 spans 13 amino acids. The CDR3 DNA has 39 bases and is translated from base 1. Based on the germline V gene (reference sequence), the CDR1 and CDR2 sequences are MNHNY and SVGAGI. Trimming leaves V shorter by 7 bases and J shorter by 6 bases, with the junction holding 6 bases beyond the gene matches.

The sequencing sample was made of PBMCs. This receptor chain uses TRBV6-6 and TRBJ1-5; the central 7 bases match TRBD1. The receptor comes from a young man in good health and CMV-seronegative. The nucleotide sequence reads as follows: TGTGCCAGCACTGGGACAGCAAGTCAGCCCCAGCATTTT. This yields the protein CASTGTASQPQHF.